The 26 T cell receptor beta chains listed next were all sequenced from one sample in a study of blood T cell repertoires in COVID-19. TCRdb keeps only in-frame clones here, not all; method: immunoSEQ multiplex PCR. The sample contains roughly 200,000 clones, roughly 85% of which appear only once. Sequences were obtained from peripheral blood. The source of these receptors is a woman aged 60 to 75 with acute or convalescent COVID-19.

The chain links TRBV11-2 to TRBJ2-7, with TRBD2 identical over 8 bases. The V segment lost 5 bases and the J segment 6 bases; nucleotides outside the gene matches: 12. Germline CDR1 SGHAT, CDR2 FQNNGV. The CDR3 length is 15 residues. The CDR3 DNA reads as TGTGCCAGCAGCCCAGCGGCAATACGGGGGGGCGAGCAGTACTTC. Amino acids: CASSPAAIRGGEQYF.

The J gene is TRBJ2-2, the V gene TRBV5-1; weak D call: TRBD1 (5 bases). The CDR3 has 15 amino acids. V lost 0 bases and J lost 3, with 9 bases in between. Germline loops: CDR1 SGHRS, CDR2 YFSETQ. The CDR3 here is CASSLEGKYTGELFF. DNA for the CDR3: TGCGCCAGCAGCTTGGAGGGGAAATACACCGGGGAGCTGTTTTTT.

A single count supports this clone. The chain uses TRBV28 and TRBJ2-1; TRBD2 matches at 10 bases. This CDR3 is 19 amino acids long. V gave up 2 bases and J gave up 8 bases; unmatched junction bases: 18. CDR1 and CDR2 (germline): MDHEN, SYDVKM. The CDR3 protein is CASSLPLPGLAGEADEQFF. In DNA, the CDR3 is TGTGCCAGCAGTTTACCACTCCCGGGTCTAGCGGGAGAGGCCGATGAGCAGTTCTTC.

This clone occurred once. The V gene is TRBV11-3, the J gene TRBJ2-4; 7 bases are a match to TRBD1. Germline trimming cut 2 bases from V and 3 bases from J; bases unmatched to any gene: 1. Germline CDR1 reads SGHNT; CDR2 reads YENEEA. The CDR3 runs to 14 residues. CDR3 sequence reads: CASSLRQGKNIQYF. CDR3 DNA: TGTGCCAGCAGCTTACGACAGGGCAAAAACATTCAGTACTTC.

This clone appeared once. The chain uses TRBV19 and TRBJ1-5; the match to TRBD1 covers 9 bases. Trimming cost V 3 bases and J 5 bases; bases outside gene matches: 5. There are 15 residues in the CDR3. From germline, CDR1 is LNHDA and CDR2 SQIVND (reference sequence). The CDR3 is CASSMDRGRDQPQHF. CDR3 nucleotide sequence: TGTGCCAGTAGTATGGACAGGGGCAGGGATCAGCCCCAGCATTTT.

The CDR3 DNA reads as TGTGCCAGCAGCCTCGATGCGGGAGGTGGTACAGATACGCAGTATTTT. Translated: CASSLDAGGGTDTQYF. This rearrangement joins TRBV9 to TRBJ2-3, with 8 bases matching TRBD2. This CDR3 region has 16 residues. The V gene's germline CDR1 is SGDLS and CDR2 YYNGEE. After removal of 4 bases from V and 3 bases from J, the junction contained 10 bases not matched to a gene.

This clone was counted only a few times. The chain links TRBV24-1 to TRBJ1-5; a possible D gene is TRBD1 (6 bases). Looked up from germline, CDR1 is KGHDR and CDR2 is SFDVKD. Trimming removed 4 bases from V and 4 bases from J, with 13 bases in between. This CDR3 comprises 15 residues. CDR3 sequence reads: CATSENRDPNQPQHF. The CDR3 nucleotides are TGTGCCACCAGTGAGAACAGGGACCCAAATCAGCCCCAGCATTTT.

V is TRBV6-5 and J is TRBJ1-2; 8 nucleotides match TRBD1. Germline V gene lookup returns CDR1 MNHEY and CDR2 SVGAGI. The V gene end was trimmed by 5 bases and the J gene end by 4 bases; junction bases not matched to a gene: 6. This CDR3 is 14 amino acids long. The CDR3 loop is CASSRTGTGYGYTF. CDR3 DNA: TGTGCCAGCAGTCGGACAGGGACGGGCTATGGCTACACCTTC.

This clone was found a few times. The J gene is TRBJ1-5, the V gene TRBV19, with 8 bases aligning to TRBD1. Germline CDR1 LNHDA, CDR2 SQIVND (reference sequence). The ends lost 7 bases at V and 2 bases at J; junction bases unmatched: 7. The CDR3 consists of 15 residues. The CDR3 region is CASNRDRWGNQPQHF. CDR3 DNA: TGTGCCAGTAATCGGGACAGGTGGGGCAATCAGCCCCAGCATTTT.

V and J are TRBV6-5 and TRBJ2-7; no reliable D call. There are 15 residues in the CDR3. V was trimmed by 2 bases and J by 2 bases, leaving 13 bases between them. In germline, CDR1 is MNHEY, CDR2 SVGAGI. The CDR3 DNA reads as TGTGCCAGCAGTTACGGGCCCTTAAGGCCCTACGAGCAGTACGTC. It specifies CASSYGPLRPYEQYV.

This clone was counted once. The chain recombines TRBV27 with TRBJ1-2, with TRBD1 matching over 8 bases. CDR1 and CDR2 (germline): MNHEY, SMNVEV (reference sequence). The CDR3 runs to 17 residues. J gave up 4 bases and V 2 bases, and 12 bases lay outside the gene matches. CDR3 protein: CASSLRAGGPLVYGYTF. CDR3 DNA sequence: TGTGCCAGCAGTTTAAGGGCAGGGGGCCCCCTTGTCTATGGCTACACCTTC.

The chain combines TRBV29-1 with TRBJ1-1, with 8 nucleotides matching TRBD1. Germline-derived CDR1 and CDR2 are SQVTM and ANQGSEA. This CDR3 comprises 13 residues. J gave up 4 bases and V 4 bases, and 5 bases lay outside the gene matches. The CDR3 sequence is CSVVGQVGTEAFF. The CDR3 DNA reads as TGCAGCGTTGTGGGACAGGTGGGCACTGAAGCTTTCTTT.

The V and J genes are TRBV7-9 and TRBJ2-1; TRBD2 matches at 9 bases. The CDR3 extends over 15 amino acids. Germline V lookup: CDR1 SEHNR, CDR2 FQNEAQ (reference sequence). Trimming cost V 1 base and J 9 bases; bases outside gene matches: 7. The CDR3 protein is CASSLGDSGRFEQFF. The CDR3 region has the DNA TGTGCCAGCAGCTTAGGGGATAGCGGGAGATTTGAGCAGTTCTTC.

The V call is TRBV5-5, the J call TRBJ2-7; 10 bases match TRBD2. Losses at the gene ends were 3 bases for V and 2 bases for J; bases not matched to a gene: 11. CDR3 length: 17 residues. The germline V gene has CDR1 SGHKS and CDR2 YYEKEE (reference sequence). The DNA for the CDR3 is TGTGCCAGCAGCTCAAATACCGGGACTAGCGCTACCTACGAGCAGTACTTC. It specifies CASSSNTGTSATYEQYF. Filled out from reference TRBV5-5 and TRBJ2-7, the complete variable domain reads DAGVTQSPTHLIKTRGQQVTLRCSPISGHKSVSWYQQVLGQGPQFIFQYYEKEERGRGNFPDRFSARQFPNYSSELNVNALLLGDSALYLCASSSNTGTSATYEQYFGPGTRLTVT.

The count of this clone is one. The chain joins TRBV19 to TRBJ1-2, with TRBD1 identical over 9 bases. Germline CDR1 LNHDA, CDR2 SQIVND (reference sequence). The length of the CDR3 is 14 residues. Trimming cost V 4 bases and J 8 bases; bases outside gene matches: 8. The CDR3 loop reads CASSTQWTGDGYTF. Written as DNA, the CDR3 is TGTGCCAGTAGTACCCAATGGACAGGGGACGGCTACACCTTC.

This clone was recorded a few times. The chain uses TRBV11-2 and TRBJ2-1, with no clear D. CDR1 and CDR2 from the germline V gene are SGHAT and FQNNGV. V was trimmed by 3 bases and J by 9 bases, leaving 12 bases between them. The CDR3 contains 13 residues. The CDR3 loop is CASSLEIRSEQFF. The CDR3 nucleotides are TGTGCCAGCAGCTTGGAAATAAGGAGTGAGCAGTTCTTC. The full variable domain, rest sourced from reference TRBV11-2 and TRBJ2-1, is EAGVAQSPRYKIIEKRQSVAFWCNPISGHATLYWYQQILGQGPKLLIQFQNNGVVDDSQLPKDRFSAERLKGVDSTLKIQPAKLEDSAVYLCASSLEIRSEQFFGPGTRLTVL.

The chain combines TRBV6-1 with TRBJ2-7; D ambiguous. The CDR3 is 13 residues long. V was pared by 10 bases and J by 4 bases, with 17 bases between. Germline-derived CDR1 and CDR2 are MNHNS and SASEGT. CDR3 protein: CATSESRPYEQYF. In DNA form, the CDR3 reads TGTGCCACGAGCGAGAGCCGTCCTTACGAGCAGTACTTC.

The genes are TRBV7-8 and TRBJ1-2; maybe TRBD1 (5 bases). Looked up from germline, CDR1 is SGHVS and CDR2 is FQNEAQ. Trimming shortened V by 3 bases and J by 2 bases, and 7 bases separated the two germline ends. The CDR3 extends over 13 amino acids. CDR3: CASSFGANYGYTF. CDR3 in DNA: TGTGCCAGCAGCTTTGGGGCGAACTATGGCTACACCTTC.

The count of this clone is one. The chain uses TRBV7-8 and TRBJ1-2; D is ambiguous. The V and J ends lost 5 bases and 2 bases respectively, with 15 bases between them. Germline-derived CDR1 and CDR2 are SGHVS and FQNEAQ. The CDR3 runs to 15 residues. DNA of the CDR3: TGTGCCAGCAGCCCCTTTGTCGGAGGAAACTATGGCTACACCTTC. Its translation is CASSPFVGGNYGYTF.

DNA for the CDR3: TGTGCCAGCAGCCCGACGCGGGGGACACACCAAGAGACCCAGTACTTC. Translating it yields CASSPTRGTHQETQYF. The genes are TRBV9 and TRBJ2-5, with D possibly matching TRBD2 (7 bases). V gave up 4 bases and J gave up 0 bases, with 16 bases separating them. The CDR3 spans 16 residues. CDR1 is SGDLS and CDR2 is YYNGEE in the germline V gene.

In its sample, this clone was seen once. CDR3: CASSGSGRAYEQYF. In DNA form, the CDR3 reads TGTGCCAGCAGTGGTAGCGGGAGGGCCTACGAGCAGTACTTC. The V gene is TRBV2, the J gene TRBJ2-7; TRBD2 matches 11 bases. Looked up from germline, CDR1 is SNHLY and CDR2 is FYNNEI. V lost 4 bases, J lost 2 bases, and 1 base stayed unmatched. The CDR3 has 14 amino acids.

The rearrangement links TRBV6-5 to TRBJ2-1; 9 bases align to TRBD2. Germline V CDR1 and CDR2: MNHEY, SVGAGI. Trimming cost V 6 bases and J 9 bases; bases outside gene matches: 9. The CDR3 sequence is 14 residues long. The CDR3 protein is CASRTSGTLGEQFF. CDR3 in DNA: TGTGCCAGCAGGACTAGCGGCACCCTCGGTGAGCAGTTCTTC.

V usage is TRBV29-1 and J usage is TRBJ2-5; tentative D call: TRBD2 (6 bases). This CDR3 comprises 13 residues. Germline V gene data show CDR1 as SQVTM and CDR2 as ANQGSEA. The ends were cut back, 7 bases at V and 4 bases at J, with 16 bases in the middle. In nucleotides, the CDR3 is TGCAGCGGCTCGACTAGACGTGGAGAGACCCAGTACTTC. It is translated as CSGSTRRGETQYF.

This clone was seen just once. The gene calls are TRBV6-5 and TRBJ1-1; TRBD1 is a possible D gene (5 bases). Germline CDR1 MNHEY, CDR2 SVGAGI. The V gene lost 2 bases and the J gene lost 4 bases, with 11 bases spanning the gap. The CDR3 has 14 amino acids. In DNA form, the CDR3 reads TGTGCCAGCAGTTACCTCGGGGGGGTCACTGAAGCTTTCTTT. Translating gives CASSYLGGVTEAFF.

The rearrangement uses TRBV14 and TRBJ2-3, with TRBD2 identical over 7 bases. Germline values: CDR1 SGHDN, CDR2 FVKESK. The CDR3 has 19 residues. Trimming at V came to 0 bases and at J to 1 base, leaving 13 bases not matched to a gene. CDR3 nucleotide sequence: TGTGCCAGCAGCCAAGAGCACGGATGGCGGGAGAGGGGCACAGATACGCAGTATTTT. Translation gives CASSQEHGWRERGTDTQYF.

With respect to this clone: Within the sample, other DNA sequences also encode this same CDR3. The rearrangement joins TRBV7-2 to TRBJ2-1; weak D call: TRBD2 (6 bases). The CDR3 covers 13 residues. The germline V and J ends were trimmed by 1 base and 7 bases, with 8 bases remaining between them. The germline V gene has CDR1 SGHTA and CDR2 FQGNSA. DNA for the CDR3: TGTGCCAGCAGCTTAGGGGGGGAGAATGAGCAGTTCTTC. Amino acids: CASSLGGENEQFF.